The subject of this entry is one T cell receptor beta chain. These data come from a study of cytomegalovirus exposure and HLA in healthy donors. Germline V CDR1 and CDR2: WNHNN, SYGVQD (reference sequence). The CDR3 is 15 residues long. Trimming pared 3 bases from V and 2 bases from J, leaving 14 bases between. Amplification used 60 Vbeta primers and 13 Jbeta primers. Libraries were prepared by immunoSEQ multiplex PCR; TCRdb keeps only in-frame clonotypes and omits some of them. The sample lists about 150,000 clones; approximately 71% were seen once. This chain joins TRBV10-1 and TRBJ2-7; D remains ambiguous. The source of this sequence is a man younger than 40 in good health and CMV-seropositive. Sample: PBMCs. The CDR3 protein is CASSESGFTTYEQYF. The CDR3 DNA reads TGCGCCAGCAGTGAATCAGGCTTTACGACCTACGAGCAGTACTTC.